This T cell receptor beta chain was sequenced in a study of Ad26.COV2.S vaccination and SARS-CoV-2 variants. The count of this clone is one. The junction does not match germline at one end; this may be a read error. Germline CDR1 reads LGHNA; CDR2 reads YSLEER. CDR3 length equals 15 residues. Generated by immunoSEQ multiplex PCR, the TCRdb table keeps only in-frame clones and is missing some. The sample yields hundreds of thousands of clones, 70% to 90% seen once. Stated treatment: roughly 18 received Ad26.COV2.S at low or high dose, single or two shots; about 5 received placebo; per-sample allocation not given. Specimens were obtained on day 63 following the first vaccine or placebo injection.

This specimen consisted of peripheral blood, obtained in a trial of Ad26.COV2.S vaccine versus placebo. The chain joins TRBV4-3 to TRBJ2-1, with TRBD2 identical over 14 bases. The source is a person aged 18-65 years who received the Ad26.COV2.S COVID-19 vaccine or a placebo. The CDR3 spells CASSQEGLAGAGRVF. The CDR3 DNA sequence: TGCGCCAGCAGCCAAGAGGGACTAGCGGGGGCGGGCAGGGTCTTC.